This T cell receptor (beta chain) was recorded in a study of regulatory T cells in long-lasting Graves disease. Germline CDR1 is MGHRA and CDR2 is YSYEKL. The CDR3 is 15 amino acids. V shed 1 base and J shed 1 base, with 8 bases lying between them. The sample holds a few counts of this clonotype. Its antigen is currently unknown. Study conclusions and caveats: Among persistent patients, a larger number of public clonotypes were shared (roughly 2,900) than among newly diagnosed patients (about 950).

Documented time point: newly diagnosed GD, antithyroid drugs for less than 3 months. TCR sequences were obtained from RNA taken from PBMCs. Construction of TCR beta libraries relied on iRepertoire HTBI primers and on Arm-PCR targeting CDR3 regions. TCRdb fed the multiplex PCR reads into MiXCR, producing one record per CDR3 protein. The table has 450,000 to 650,000 distinct CDR3 sequences, 15% to 20% seen once. This sample was shared with a second study, whose subject was T cells in Graves' hyperthyroidism and ophthalmopathy. This second study notes: Graves' hyperthyroidism qualified as stable when ophthalmopathy did not progress within 18 months.

The chain carries TRBV4-1 and TRBJ1-5; no definite D call. This sequence originates from a middle-aged woman with Graves disease. The sample in question was peripheral blood mononuclear cells (PBMCs), obtained at new diagnosis, from a patient treated with antithyroid drugs. For the CDR3, the DNA is TGCGCCAGCAGCCAAGTTTTCCTGAGCAATCAGCCCCAGCATTTT. This translates into CASSQVFLSNQPQHF.